This TCR beta chain was identified in a study of T cell changes during pregnancy in multiple sclerosis (dated by TCRdb to the late 2010s). As for the study more broadly: Changes in the T cell repertoire over the course of pregnancy were examined in this study in women with multiple sclerosis.

The protocol used for the library was the immunoSEQ multiplex PCR assay. TCRdb holds this immuneACCESS table with in-frame rearrangements only. Some clones are missing; in checked studies, unresolved V genes explain under half, and the rest has no known cause. This sample gives over 40,000 clones in total; 80% to 95% of them show up just once. Roughly 2.2% of the sample lies in the top ten. On this clone: Its antigen specificity is not known. No much larger clonotype is one base removed from it; base qualities were not supplied.

Taken from the germline V gene (reference sequence), the CDR1 and CDR2 loops are LNHDA and SQIVND. The V and J ends are trimmed by 7 bases and 7 bases, leaving 17 bases between them. The CDR3 spans 13 residues, from the cysteine through the phenylalanine. Only the CDR3 portion is preserved as DNA: 39 bases, with reading frame beginning at the first base. The chain is encoded by TRBV19 joined to TRBJ2-7; the D gene is possibly TRBD1, with 5 bases matching. This specimen consisted of peripheral blood, obtained in the third trimester of pregnancy. The clonotype originates from a female donor with multiple sclerosis, enrolled in a pregnancy study. The sequence in DNA is TGTGCCAGTATGACCACCACTTCAGGGGAGCAGTACTTC. It translates to CASMTTTSGEQYF.